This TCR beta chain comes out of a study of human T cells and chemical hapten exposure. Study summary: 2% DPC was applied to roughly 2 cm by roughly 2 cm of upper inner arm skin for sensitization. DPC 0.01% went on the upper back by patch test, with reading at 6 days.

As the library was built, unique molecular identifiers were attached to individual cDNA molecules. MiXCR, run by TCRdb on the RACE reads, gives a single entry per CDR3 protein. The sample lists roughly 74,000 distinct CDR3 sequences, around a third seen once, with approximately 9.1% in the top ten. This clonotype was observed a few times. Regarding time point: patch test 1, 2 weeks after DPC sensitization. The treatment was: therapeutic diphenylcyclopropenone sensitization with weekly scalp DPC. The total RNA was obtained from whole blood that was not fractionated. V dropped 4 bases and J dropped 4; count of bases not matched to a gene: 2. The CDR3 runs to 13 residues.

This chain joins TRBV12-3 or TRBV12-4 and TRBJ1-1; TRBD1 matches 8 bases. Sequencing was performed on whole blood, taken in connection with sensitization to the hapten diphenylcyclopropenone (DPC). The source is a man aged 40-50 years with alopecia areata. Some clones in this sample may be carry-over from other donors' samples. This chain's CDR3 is CASSSGGRTEAFF. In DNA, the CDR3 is TGTGCCAGCAGTTCAGGGGGCCGCACTGAAGCTTTCTTT.